This TCR beta chain was sequenced during a study of blood T cell repertoires in COVID-19. The wider study: Samples came from the United States, Italy and Spain, spanning acute and convalescent COVID-19. PBMCs, B-cell-depleted T cells, or T cells were the source of the cDNA or gDNA that made up the material.

Original data processing: Using reference gene primer amplification, nucleated cell counts were estimated. TCRdb's table, derived via immunoSEQ multiplex PCR, lists solely in-frame clones and lacks some. Clone size and V and J calls were adopted from that table, with D and trimming inferred from the DNA. Here the sample spans about 64,000 clones, roughly 93% being singletons. Germline V lookup: CDR1 MGHDK, CDR2 SYGVNS. Trimming pared 5 bases from V and 4 bases from J, leaving 19 bases between. This CDR3 region has 16 residues. Sequencing was done on a sample of peripheral blood. The chain joins TRBV25-1 to TRBJ2-3; possibly TRBD2 for D (6 bases). The clonotype originates from a human donor in a cohort sampled during active COVID-19. The CDR3: CASSPLTSPGPDTQYF. The CDR3 DNA sequence: TGTGCCAGCAGTCCCTTGACTAGTCCCGGGCCAGATACGCAGTATTTT.